Sequencing of this T cell receptor beta chain was carried out in a study of glioma-infiltrating T cells after dendritic cell vaccination. Germline assignment: CDR1 LNHDA and CDR2 SQIVND (reference sequence). Unmatched junction bases numbered 8, after V lost 3 bases and J lost 5 bases. CDR3 size: 16 residues. Time point specified: after dendritic cell vaccination, including at tumor progression/relapse. Sequencing was performed with immunoSEQ multiplex PCR; in TCRdb, only in-frame clones are kept and a portion is missing. The repertoire holds about 65,000 clones, roughly 86% seen once, with more than 9% in the top ten.

The specimen comprised blood, sampled after dendritic cell vaccination. This TCR derives from a human donor with glioblastoma. V and J are TRBV19 and TRBJ2-2; 8 bases are a match to TRBD2. CDR3 nucleotides: TGTGCCAGTAGTATCGACGGGGGGGCGTGGACCGGGGAGCTGTTTTTT. Encoded protein: CASSIDGGAWTGELFF.